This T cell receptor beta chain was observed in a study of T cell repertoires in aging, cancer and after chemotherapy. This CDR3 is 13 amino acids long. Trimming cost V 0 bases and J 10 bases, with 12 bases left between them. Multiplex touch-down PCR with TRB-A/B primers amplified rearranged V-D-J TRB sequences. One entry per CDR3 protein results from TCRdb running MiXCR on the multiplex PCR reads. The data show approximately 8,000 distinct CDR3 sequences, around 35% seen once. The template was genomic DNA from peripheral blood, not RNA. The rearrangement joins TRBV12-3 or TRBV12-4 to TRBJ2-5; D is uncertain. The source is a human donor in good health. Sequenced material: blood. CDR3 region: CASSLAVFVHQYF. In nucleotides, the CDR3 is TGTGCCAGCAGTTTAGCGGTTTTTGTGCACCAGTACTTC.